The present T cell receptor (beta chain) was sequenced within a study of CD8+ T cells in alopecia areata. Study in general: Patients received oral tofacitinib, 5 to 10 mg twice daily, for moderate-to-severe alopecia areata. Tofacitinib ran 6 to 18 months, followed by 6 months off drug. Broader study findings: Many expanded lesional clones persisted in scalp and blood during tofacitinib treatment. Relative to mice, TCR sharing across patients was less clear, a difference possibly HLA-related.

Extraction of RNA preceded its reverse transcription into cDNA, which served as the sequencing template. Sequencing was performed with immunoSEQ multiplex PCR; in TCRdb, only in-frame clones are kept and a portion is missing. Seen here are 150,000 to 200,000 clones, about half observed once, and the top ten hold 10%. In germline, CDR1 is SGHDT, CDR2 YYEEEE. V shed 3 bases, J shed 7 bases, and the junction held 3 bases outside the gene matches. This CDR3 comprises 13 residues. Treatment indicated: oral pan-JAK inhibitor, 5-10 mg twice daily. Concerning this clone itself: As yet, its antigen is unknown.

The chain has TRBV5-6 and TRBJ1-5; 8 bases match TRBD1. Material: CD8+ T cells sorted from blood, obtained at roughly week 52, from a patient treated with tofacitinib. This receptor was obtained from a human donor with alopecia areata. CDR3 protein: CASSSWTGQPQHF. CDR3 nucleotides: TGTGCCAGCAGCTCCTGGACAGGGCAGCCCCAGCATTTT.